The clone carrying this TCR beta chain was recorded a few times. Additional DNA sequences in this sample encode the identical CDR3. These data belong to a study of T cell changes during pregnancy in multiple sclerosis. Only in-frame clones appear in the TCRdb table, and some are missing; sequencing was by immunoSEQ multiplex PCR. The sample includes about 61,000 clones, 70% to 90% of them seen just once. Between the trimmed V and J ends, which lost 0 bases and 1 base, there was a span of 9 bases. Germline V CDR1 and CDR2: ENHRY, SYGVKD. The CDR3 extends over 16 amino acids. The chain is built from TRBV10-3 and TRBJ2-2, with a tentative D call TRBD1 (6 bases). Here the sequenced sample was peripheral blood, taken in the first trimester of pregnancy. The TCR sequence derives from a female donor in good health, enrolled as a control in a pregnancy study. The CDR3 DNA follows: TGTGCCATCAGTGAGTCGGGCAGGGGGAACACCGGGGAGCTGTTTTTT. As protein: CAISESGRGNTGELFF.